This note documents a single T cell receptor beta chain sequence. Measured with immunoSEQ multiplex PCR; TCRdb has only the in-frame clones, and not every one. The sample holds roughly 200,000 clones, 70% to 90% seen once. These data belong to a study of blood T cell repertoires in COVID-19. About the study: Material from acute and convalescent COVID-19 was sourced from the United States, Italy and Spain. The analysed material was cDNA or gDNA that came from T cells, B-cell-depleted T cells, or PBMCs.

CDR1 and CDR2 from the germline V gene are SGHRS and YFSETQ. J gave up 5 bases and V 4 bases, and 5 bases lay outside the gene matches. The CDR3 is 13 amino acids. All enrollees were roughly 18 to 90 years old and from approximately 24 US areas. Cohort assignment relied on participant-reported clinical history. The gene calls are TRBV5-1 and TRBJ1-1; 7 bases align to TRBD1. The origin of this receptor is a young man who had recovered from COVID-19. Source material: PBMCs or T cells enriched from blood (not recorded which). The DNA for the CDR3 is TGCGCCAGCAGCCAACAGGGGTGGACTGAAGCTTTCTTT. Translation gives CASSQQGWTEAFF.